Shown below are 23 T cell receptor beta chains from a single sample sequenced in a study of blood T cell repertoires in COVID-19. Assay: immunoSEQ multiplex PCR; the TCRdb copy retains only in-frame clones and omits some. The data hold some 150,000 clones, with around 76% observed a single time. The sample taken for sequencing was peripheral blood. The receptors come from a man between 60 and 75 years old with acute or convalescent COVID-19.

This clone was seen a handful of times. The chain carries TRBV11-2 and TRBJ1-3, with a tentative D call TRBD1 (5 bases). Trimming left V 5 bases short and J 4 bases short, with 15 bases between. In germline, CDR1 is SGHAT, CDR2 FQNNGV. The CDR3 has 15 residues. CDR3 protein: CASSLQAVQGNTIYF. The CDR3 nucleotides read TGTGCCAGCAGCCTACAGGCTGTTCAGGGAAACACCATATATTTT.

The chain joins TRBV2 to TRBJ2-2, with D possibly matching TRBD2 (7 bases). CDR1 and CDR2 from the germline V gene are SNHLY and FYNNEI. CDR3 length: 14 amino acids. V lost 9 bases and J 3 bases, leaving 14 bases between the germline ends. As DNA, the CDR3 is TGTGCCAGTTTGGGGGGGCGGTACACCGGGGAGCTGTTTTTT. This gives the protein CASLGGRYTGELFF. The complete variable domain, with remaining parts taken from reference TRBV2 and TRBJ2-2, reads EPEVTQTPSHQVTQMGQEVILRCVPISNHLYFYWYRQILGQKVEFLVSFYNNEISEKSEIFDDQFSVERPDGSNFTLKIRSTKLEDSAMYFCASLGGRYTGELFFGEGSRLTVL.

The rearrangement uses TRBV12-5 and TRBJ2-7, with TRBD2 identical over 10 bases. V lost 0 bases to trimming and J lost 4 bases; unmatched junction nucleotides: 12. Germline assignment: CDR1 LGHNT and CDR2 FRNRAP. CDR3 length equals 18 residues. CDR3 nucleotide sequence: TGTGCTAGTGGTTTGGTACACGGGGAAGCTAGCGGGAGTTACGAGCAGTACTTC. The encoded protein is CASGLVHGEASGSYEQYF.

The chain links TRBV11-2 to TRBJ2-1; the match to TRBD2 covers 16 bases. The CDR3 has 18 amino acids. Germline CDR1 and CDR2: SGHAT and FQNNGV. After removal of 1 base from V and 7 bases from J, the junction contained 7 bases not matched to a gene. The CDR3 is CASSLAGTSGRAGNEQFF. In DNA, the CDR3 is TGTGCCAGCAGCTTAGCCGGGACTAGCGGGAGGGCCGGTAATGAGCAGTTCTTC.

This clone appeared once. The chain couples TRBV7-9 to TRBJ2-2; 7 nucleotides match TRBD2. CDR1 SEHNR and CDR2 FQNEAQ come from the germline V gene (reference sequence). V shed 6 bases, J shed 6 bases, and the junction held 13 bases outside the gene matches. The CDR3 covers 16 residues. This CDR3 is CASSLSAGVFSGELFF. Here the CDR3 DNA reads TGTGCCAGCAGTTTAAGCGCGGGAGTATTTTCCGGGGAGCTGTTTTTT.

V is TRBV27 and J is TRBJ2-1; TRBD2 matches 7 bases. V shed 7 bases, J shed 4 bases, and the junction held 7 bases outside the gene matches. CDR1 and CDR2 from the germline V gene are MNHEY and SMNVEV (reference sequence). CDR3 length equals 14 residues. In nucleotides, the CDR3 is TGTGCCAGCACCGCTAGCGGACTATACAATGAGCAGTTCTTC. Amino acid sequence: CASTASGLYNEQFF.

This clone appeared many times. The CDR3 sequence is CASSFFSGGKNNEQFF. As DNA, the CDR3 is TGTGCCAGCAGCTTTTTTTCGGGGGGCAAGAACAATGAGCAGTTCTTC. This sequence joins TRBV7-9 and TRBJ2-1; maybe TRBD2 (7 bases). The V end was cut by 3 bases, the J end by 5 bases, with 17 bases between. This CDR3 region has 16 residues. The germline V gene encodes CDR1 SEHNR and CDR2 FQNEAQ (reference sequence).

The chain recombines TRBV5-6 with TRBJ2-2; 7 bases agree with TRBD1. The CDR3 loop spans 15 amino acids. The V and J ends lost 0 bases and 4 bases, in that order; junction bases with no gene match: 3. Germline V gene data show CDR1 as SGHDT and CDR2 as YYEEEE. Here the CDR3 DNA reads TGTGCCAGCAGCTTGGTCGCAGGGGGCACCGGGGAGCTGTTTTTT. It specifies CASSLVAGGTGELFF. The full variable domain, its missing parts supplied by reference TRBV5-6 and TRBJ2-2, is DAGVTQSPTHLIKTRGQQVTLRCSPKSGHDTVSWYQQALGQGPQFIFQYYEEEERQRGNFPDRFSGHQFPNYSSELNVNALLLGDSALYLCASSLVAGGTGELFFGEGSRLTVL.

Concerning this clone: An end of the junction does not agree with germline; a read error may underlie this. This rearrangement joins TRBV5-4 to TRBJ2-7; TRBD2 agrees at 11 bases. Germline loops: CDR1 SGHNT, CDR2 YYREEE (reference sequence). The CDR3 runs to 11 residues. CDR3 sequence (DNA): TGTGCCAGCAGCGGGGGACTAGCGGTAACTTTC. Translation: CASSGGLAVTF.

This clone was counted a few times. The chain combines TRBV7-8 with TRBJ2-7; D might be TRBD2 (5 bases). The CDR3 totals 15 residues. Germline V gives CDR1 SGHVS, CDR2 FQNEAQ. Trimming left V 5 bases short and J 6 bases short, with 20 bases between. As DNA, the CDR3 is TGTGCCAGCAGCGGACGAGGGCGGTTGGTGAGCGAGCAGTACTTC. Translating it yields CASSGRGRLVSEQYF.

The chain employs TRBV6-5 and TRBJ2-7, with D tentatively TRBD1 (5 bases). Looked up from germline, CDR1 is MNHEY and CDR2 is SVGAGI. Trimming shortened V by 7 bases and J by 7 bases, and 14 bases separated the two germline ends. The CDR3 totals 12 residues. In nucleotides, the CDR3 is TGTGCCAGCACAGGGTTGTGGAATGAGCAGTACTTC. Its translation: CASTGLWNEQYF.

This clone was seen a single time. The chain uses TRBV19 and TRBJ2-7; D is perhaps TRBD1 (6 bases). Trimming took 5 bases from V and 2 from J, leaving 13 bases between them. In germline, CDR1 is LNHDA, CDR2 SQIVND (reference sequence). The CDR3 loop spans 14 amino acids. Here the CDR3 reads CASSARDKTYEQYF. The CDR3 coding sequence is TGTGCCAGTAGTGCTCGGGACAAAACCTACGAGCAGTACTTC.

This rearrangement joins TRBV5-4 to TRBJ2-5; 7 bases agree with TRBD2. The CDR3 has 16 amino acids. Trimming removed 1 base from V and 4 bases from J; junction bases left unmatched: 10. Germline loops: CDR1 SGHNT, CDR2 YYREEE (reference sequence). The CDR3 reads CASSLFLAAGRETQYF. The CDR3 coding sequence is TGTGCCAGCAGCTTGTTCCTAGCGGCCGGGCGAGAGACCCAGTACTTC.

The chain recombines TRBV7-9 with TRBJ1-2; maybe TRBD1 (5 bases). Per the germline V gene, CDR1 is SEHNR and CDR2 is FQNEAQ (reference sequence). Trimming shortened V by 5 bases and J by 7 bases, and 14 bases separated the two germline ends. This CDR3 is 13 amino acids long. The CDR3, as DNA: TGTGCCAGCAGCCGGGACCGCGGGGGTGGCTACACCTTC. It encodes CASSRDRGGGYTF.

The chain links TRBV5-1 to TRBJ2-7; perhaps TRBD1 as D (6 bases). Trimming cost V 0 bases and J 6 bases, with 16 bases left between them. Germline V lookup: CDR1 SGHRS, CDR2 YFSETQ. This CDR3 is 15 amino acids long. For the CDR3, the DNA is TGCGCCAGCAGCTTGGTGGCAGGGGTATTTCGCGAGCAGTACTTC. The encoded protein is CASSLVAGVFREQYF.

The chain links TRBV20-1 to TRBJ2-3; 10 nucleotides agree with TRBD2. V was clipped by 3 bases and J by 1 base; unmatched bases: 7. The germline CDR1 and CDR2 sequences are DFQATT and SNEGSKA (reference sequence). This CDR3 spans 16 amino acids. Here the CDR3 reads CSASPLAGEGTDTQYF. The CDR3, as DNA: TGCAGTGCTAGTCCCCTAGCGGGAGAGGGCACAGATACGCAGTATTTT.

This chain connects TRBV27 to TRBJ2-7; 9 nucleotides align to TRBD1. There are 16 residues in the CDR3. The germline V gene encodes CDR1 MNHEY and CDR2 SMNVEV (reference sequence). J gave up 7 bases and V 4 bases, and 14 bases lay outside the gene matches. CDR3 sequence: CASSWASTGGFREQYF. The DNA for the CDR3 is TGTGCCAGCAGTTGGGCTTCGACAGGGGGTTTTAGAGAGCAGTACTTC.

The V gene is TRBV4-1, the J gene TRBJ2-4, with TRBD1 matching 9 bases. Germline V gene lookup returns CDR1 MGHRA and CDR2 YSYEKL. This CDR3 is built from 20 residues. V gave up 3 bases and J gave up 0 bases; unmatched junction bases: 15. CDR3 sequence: CASSHPLFGTGLLAKNIQYF. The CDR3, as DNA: TGCGCCAGCAGCCACCCACTATTTGGGACAGGGCTCTTAGCCAAAAACATTCAGTACTTC.

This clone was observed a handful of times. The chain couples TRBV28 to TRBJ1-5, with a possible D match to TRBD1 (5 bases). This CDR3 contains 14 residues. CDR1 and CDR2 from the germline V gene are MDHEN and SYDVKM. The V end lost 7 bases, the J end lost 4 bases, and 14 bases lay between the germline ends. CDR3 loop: CASIHIQGNQPQHF. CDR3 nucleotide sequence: TGTGCCAGCATCCATATTCAGGGAAATCAGCCCCAGCATTTT.

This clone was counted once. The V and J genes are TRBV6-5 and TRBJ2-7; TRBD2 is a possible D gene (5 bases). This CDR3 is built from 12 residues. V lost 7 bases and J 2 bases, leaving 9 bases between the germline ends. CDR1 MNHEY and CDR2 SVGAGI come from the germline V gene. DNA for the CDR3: TGTGCCAGCAATCGGACTCCCTACGAGCAGTACTTC. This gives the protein CASNRTPYEQYF.

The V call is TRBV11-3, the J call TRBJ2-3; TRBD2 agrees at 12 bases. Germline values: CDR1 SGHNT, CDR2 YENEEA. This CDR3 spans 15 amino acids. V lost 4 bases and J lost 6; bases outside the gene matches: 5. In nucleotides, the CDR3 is TGTGCCAGCAGCTGGACTAGCGGGATAGGGGATACGCAGTATTTT. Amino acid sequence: CASSWTSGIGDTQYF.

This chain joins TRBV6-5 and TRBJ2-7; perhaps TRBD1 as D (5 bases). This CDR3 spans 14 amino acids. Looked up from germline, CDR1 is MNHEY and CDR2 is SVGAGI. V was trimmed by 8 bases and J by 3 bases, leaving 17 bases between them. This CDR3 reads CASEVDQGLYEQYF. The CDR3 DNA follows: TGTGCCAGCGAGGTAGACCAGGGCCTCTACGAGCAGTACTTC.

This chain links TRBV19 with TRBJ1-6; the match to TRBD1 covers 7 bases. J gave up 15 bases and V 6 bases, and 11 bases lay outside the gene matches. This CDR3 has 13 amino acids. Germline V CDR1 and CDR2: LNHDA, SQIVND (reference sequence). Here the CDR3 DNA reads TGTGCCAGTAGCACCGACAGGGAGTTCAGCCTCCACTTT. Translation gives CASSTDREFSLHF.